A single sample is the source of the 22 T cell receptor beta chains below, sequenced in a study of T-cell memory formation after mild COVID-19. From the 5' RACE reads, TCRdb called clonotypes with MiXCR, one entry per CDR3 protein. Here the sample spans about 150,000 distinct CDR3 sequences, around 15% being singletons. Sequenced material: PBMCs or a T cell subset sorted from them (not recorded which). These receptors all stem from an adult woman who had mild COVID-19 (a few samples of this study predate the infection). Cell type and time point are not known.

The chain recombines TRBV14 with TRBJ1-2, with TRBD1 matching 7 bases. Germline V gene sequence: CDR1 SGHDN, CDR2 FVKESK. Germline trimming cut 2 bases from V and 6 bases from J; bases unmatched to any gene: 3. CDR3 length equals 13 residues. For the CDR3, the DNA is TGTGCCAGCAGCCAACGACAGGGTCATGGCTACACCTTC. Its translation: CASSQRQGHGYTF.

A few counts support this clonotype. The V call is TRBV7-9, the J call TRBJ2-1; D assignment may be TRBD1 or TRBD2 (5 bases each). The CDR3 totals 18 residues. V lost 4 bases, J lost 2 bases, and 21 bases lay in between. Germline V gene data show CDR1 as SEHNR and CDR2 as FQNEAQ (reference sequence). CDR3 sequence (DNA): TGTGCCAGCAGCTCCCCAGCCCGGGACCGAGCGACCTACAATGAGCAGTTCTTC. Translation: CASSSPARDRATYNEQFF.

This clonotype was counted a few times. The genes are TRBV7-8 and TRBJ1-5; D is unresolved. This CDR3 spans 14 amino acids. Germline CDR1 reads SGHVS; CDR2 reads FQNEAQ. V was shortened by 2 bases and J by 4 bases, with 9 bases between the two germline ends. Written as DNA, the CDR3 is TGTGCCAGCAGCTTAACCGGCGGGAATCAGCCCCAGCATTTT. It translates to CASSLTGGNQPQHF. The full variable domain, rest sourced from reference TRBV7-8 and TRBJ1-5, is GAGVSQSPRYKVAKRGQDVALRCDPISGHVSLFWYQQALGQGPEFLTYFQNEAQLDKSGLPSDRFFAERPEGSVSTLKIQRTQQEDSAVYLCASSLTGGNQPQHFGDGTRLSIL.

This clonotype occurred a few times. V and J are TRBV15 and TRBJ2-7; D gene uncertain. Per germline, CDR1 LNHNV and CDR2 YYDKDF (reference sequence). This CDR3 is built from 17 residues. Trimming cost V 0 bases and J 1 base, with 16 bases left between them. Here the CDR3 reads CATSREHLLAPSYEQYF. CDR3 sequence (DNA): TGTGCCACCAGCAGAGAACATCTCCTTGCCCCATCCTACGAGCAGTACTTC.

The chain employs TRBV3-1 and TRBJ2-2; 7 bases line up with TRBD2. The germline V gene encodes CDR1 LGHDT and CDR2 YNNKEL (reference sequence). This CDR3 is 17 amino acids long. Losses at the gene ends were 3 bases for V and 4 bases for J; bases not matched to a gene: 11. CDR3 sequence: CASSQDGLGRTTGELFF. CDR3 DNA sequence: TGTGCCAGCAGCCAGGATGGGCTCGGGAGGACCACCGGGGAGCTGTTTTTT.

This chain connects TRBV12-3 or TRBV12-4 to TRBJ1-3; perhaps TRBD1 as D (5 bases). The length of the CDR3 is 12 residues. V lost 3 bases to trimming and J lost 7 bases, with 7 bases between them. In nucleotides, the CDR3 is TGTGCCAGCAGTTTTGAGGGGAACACCATATATTTT. Protein product: CASSFEGNTIYF.

This clonotype has only a few counts. The V and J genes are TRBV29-1 and TRBJ2-7; TRBD2 agrees at 10 bases. V dropped 7 bases and J dropped 2; count of bases not matched to a gene: 2. The CDR3 totals 12 residues. CDR1 is SQVTM and CDR2 is ANQGSEA in the germline V gene. This CDR3 reads CSETSGPYEQYF. The CDR3 nucleotides read TGCAGCGAGACTAGCGGGCCCTACGAGCAGTACTTC.

This clonotype was detected only a few times. The chain has TRBV5-1 and TRBJ1-2; D is uncertain. The germline V gene has CDR1 SGHRS and CDR2 YFSETQ. V lost 4 bases and J 2 bases, leaving 15 bases between the germline ends. The CDR3 has 15 amino acids. CDR3 residues: CASSLLPGENYGYTF. CDR3 DNA: TGCGCCAGCAGCCTCTTACCAGGAGAGAACTATGGCTACACCTTC.

This clonotype came up a few times. The chain combines TRBV18 with TRBJ2-1, with 14 bases identical to TRBD2. J gave up 9 bases and V 2 bases, and 6 bases lay outside the gene matches. Germline values: CDR1 KGHSH, CDR2 LQKENI. The CDR3 spans 16 residues. Here the CDR3 reads CASSPAGLAGAGEQFF. CDR3 in DNA: TGTGCCAGCTCACCAGCGGGACTAGCGGGAGCGGGTGAGCAGTTCTTC.

V usage is TRBV7-2 and J usage is TRBJ2-3; unclear D gene. V lost 5 bases to trimming and J lost 3 bases, with 12 bases between them. There are 14 residues in the CDR3. Germline V gene sequence: CDR1 SGHTA, CDR2 FQGNSA. This chain's CDR3 is CASSRLKGTDTQYF. The CDR3, as DNA: TGTGCCAGCAGCCGTCTCAAGGGTACAGATACGCAGTATTTT.

This clonotype was detected many times. The rearrangement links TRBV5-1 to TRBJ2-7; no clear D. V dropped 0 bases and J dropped 6 bases, with 10 bases sitting between them. CDR1 and CDR2 from the germline V gene are SGHRS and YFSETQ. The CDR3 consists of 13 residues. The CDR3 DNA reads as TGCGCCAGCAGCTTGGAGGCGTTGGGCGAGCAGTACTTC. Translated: CASSLEALGEQYF.

The V gene is TRBV5-4, the J gene TRBJ1-1; D call uncertain. Germline assignment: CDR1 SGHNT and CDR2 YYREEE (reference sequence). The V end was cut by 4 bases, the J end by 5 bases, with 12 bases between. The CDR3 contains 13 residues. The CDR3 DNA is TGTGCCAGCAGCGGTATCTACGGGACTGAAGCTTTCTTT. Its protein product is CASSGIYGTEAFF.

The sample holds a few counts of this clonotype. The genes are TRBV12-3 or TRBV12-4 and TRBJ1-5; no definite D call. The length of the CDR3 is 12 residues. V lost 3 bases and J 7 bases, leaving 7 bases between the germline ends. The CDR3 sequence is CASSFPPQPQHF. The CDR3 nucleotides read TGTGCCAGCAGTTTCCCCCCCCAGCCCCAGCATTTT.

This clonotype was observed many times. The rearrangement uses TRBV5-1 and TRBJ1-5; no clear D gene. The CDR3 contains 12 residues. The V and J ends lost 2 bases and 6 bases respectively, with 6 bases between them. Per germline, CDR1 SGHRS and CDR2 YFSETQ. CDR3 protein: CASSLEGQPQHF. The CDR3 nucleotides are TGCGCCAGCAGCTTAGAGGGTCAGCCCCAGCATTTT. Based on the CDR3 plus reference TRBV5-1 and TRBJ1-5, the full variable domain is KAGVTQTPRYLIKTRGQQVTLSCSPISGHRSVSWYQQTPGQGLQFLFEYFSETQRNKGNFPGRFSGRQFSNSRSEMNVSTLELGDSALYLCASSLEGQPQHFGDGTRLSIL.

This chain joins TRBV27 and TRBJ2-5; D is perhaps TRBD1 or TRBD2 (5 bases each). The V end lost 5 bases, the J end lost 1 base, and 11 bases lay between the germline ends. The CDR3 sequence is 14 residues long. Germline V gene lookup returns CDR1 MNHEY and CDR2 SMNVEV (reference sequence). The CDR3 region is CASSPWGPQETQYF. The CDR3 coding sequence is TGTGCCAGCAGTCCCTGGGGACCCCAAGAGACCCAGTACTTC.

This clonotype was seen repeatedly, ten times or more. The chain joins TRBV29-1 to TRBJ2-3; tentative D call: TRBD1 (6 bases). CDR3 length equals 13 residues. Germline V CDR1 and CDR2: SQVTM, ANQGSEA. The ends were cut back, 4 bases at V and 1 base at J, with 9 bases in the middle. CDR3 sequence reads: CSVGQARTDTQYF. The CDR3 coding sequence is TGCAGCGTTGGACAGGCCCGCACAGATACGCAGTATTTT.

This chain uses TRBV30 with TRBJ1-2; TRBD1 might be the D (6 bases). The CDR3 totals 13 residues. The germline gives CDR1 GTSNPN, CDR2 SVGIG (reference sequence). The V end was cut by 2 bases, the J end by 5 bases, with 12 bases between. CDR3 region: CAWSTTRGYGYTF. Here the CDR3 DNA reads TGTGCCTGGAGTACCACCAGGGGTTATGGCTACACCTTC.

This clonotype was observed a handful of times. The CDR3 DNA follows: TGCGCCAGCAACCAACAGGGGGCTGGCACCGGGGAGCTGTTTTTT. Protein sequence: CASNQQGAGTGELFF. The rearrangement links TRBV5-1 to TRBJ2-2, with 9 bases lining up with TRBD1. The junction had 7 bases not matched to a gene; V was cut back by 6 bases and J by 4 bases. Per germline, CDR1 SGHRS and CDR2 YFSETQ. This CDR3 spans 15 amino acids.

The rearrangement uses TRBV6-1 and TRBJ2-3; 7 nucleotides line up with TRBD2. CDR1 and CDR2 (germline): MNHNS, SASEGT. V trimming: 5 bases; J trimming: 2 bases; junction bases outside the gene matches: 4. CDR3 length: 14 residues. The CDR3 DNA is TGTGCCAGCAGTCGACTAGCAATCACAGATACGCAGTATTTT. Translation: CASSRLAITDTQYF.

V and J are TRBV5-4 and TRBJ2-1; maybe TRBD2 (5 bases). Deletions cut 4 bases from V and 3 bases from J, with 5 bases between. The V gene's germline CDR1 is SGHNT and CDR2 YYREEE (reference sequence). The CDR3 is made up of 12 amino acids. CDR3 nucleotide sequence: TGTGCCAGCAGCCGGGACTACAATGAGCAGTTCTTC. It specifies CASSRDYNEQFF.

This clonotype was detected only a few times. This chain uses TRBV3-1 with TRBJ2-3; 13 bases match TRBD2. The CDR3 is 20 residues long. V lost 4 bases to trimming and J lost 1 base; unmatched junction nucleotides: 14. Germline V lookup: CDR1 LGHDT, CDR2 YNNKEL (reference sequence). In DNA, the CDR3 is TGTGCCAGCAGCCGACGACTAGCGGGAGGTCTCAGGCTCGGCACAGATACGCAGTATTTT. As protein: CASSRRLAGGLRLGTDTQYF.

This clonotype was counted many times. The chain is built from TRBV7-9 and TRBJ1-6; TRBD1 aligns across 7 bases. CDR1 and CDR2 (germline): SEHNR, FQNEAQ (reference sequence). V shed 5 bases and J 0 bases; nucleotides not matched to a gene: 4. The CDR3 sequence is 16 residues long. CDR3: CASSADRSSYNSPLHF. CDR3 nucleotides: TGTGCCAGCAGCGCGGACAGGAGCTCCTATAATTCACCCCTCCACTTT.